This T cell receptor beta chain originates from a study of T cells in tuberculosis (dated by TCRdb to 2016 to 2019). Broadly, across the study: To characterize T cells specific for the mycobacterial lipid antigen glucose monomycolate (GMM), the study used CD1B tetramers together with high-throughput TCR immunosequencing. A South African clinical cohort compared IGRA-negative adolescents, IGRA-positive adolescents with latent tuberculosis and adults with active tuberculosis, some eleven per group.

Findings and caveats that apply to the study as a whole: An accuracy of more than 80% (AUROC about 0.9) was reached by a classifier using the diverse GMM-specific repertoire, compared with approximately 70% accuracy when GEM motif frequencies were used. Active tuberculosis TCR-alpha repertoires showed smaller mean NN-distances to GMM-specific TCRs than IGRA-negative controls, suggesting clonal expansion of these TCRs. Clinical samples were chosen by availability of cryopreserved specimens, and active tuberculosis cases were adults while controls were adolescents. Shorter CDR3-alpha lengths in active tuberculosis patients partly drove the smaller NN-distances, and the TCR-beta difference was not statistically significant.

The V end loses 5 bases and the J end loses 5 bases, and a stretch of 19 bases separates them. From the cysteine through the phenylalanine, the CDR3 covers 15 amino acids. The only DNA kept is the CDR3, 45 bases in frame from the first base. As encoded in the germline V gene, CDR1 is SGHTA while CDR2 is FQGNSA. At study entry, a tuberculin skin test and the QuantiFERON-TB GOLD In-Tube IGRA were used to screen adolescents for latent tuberculosis infection. Immunosequencing was performed on unsorted cryopreserved PBMC, with some 98,000 T cells per clinical donor covered on average. Eleven high schools in the Worcester region of the Western Cape, South Africa, served as enrollment sites for adolescents aged 12 to 18 years. Around 10 M. tuberculosis-infected adolescents and around 10 uninfected adolescents, matched for age and sex, were selected. PBMC from adolescents were isolated by density centrifugation from freshly drawn heparinized blood and then cryopreserved.

This clone was detected once. Its antigen is currently not known. No base quality information exists; no much larger clone differs at one position. TCR libraries were generated with the immunoSEQ multiplex PCR assay, using TCR-beta and/or TCR-alpha/delta assays for each sample. Amplified TCR libraries were sequenced on the Illumina high-throughput platform. The authors' analysis ran thus. Clustering and dimensionality reduction relied on pairwise TCRdist distances among GMM-specific receptors from T cells that were either sorted ex vivo or expanded in vitro. Each clinical repertoire was scored by mean NN-distance, the average TCRdist to the nearest 10% of tetramer-positive reference sequences. GEM TCR motif frequency was calculated as the fraction of unique TCRs that matched known GEM sequences by V/J usage and CDR3 length. Linear discriminant analysis with leave-one-out cross-validation, implemented in scikit-learn, was used to classify active tuberculosis. TCRdb limited this immuneACCESS table to in-frame rearrangements with V and J called. A share of clones is missing; checked studies link under half to unresolved V genes, and the rest is unexplained. V and J calls and clone size are as listed in that table; D and trimming were resolved from the DNA. The sample profile shows tens of thousands of clones; 85% to 95% of them were found once. Jointly, the top ten make up about a sixth of the sample.

This chain joins TRBV7-2 to TRBJ2-7; 7 matching bases give a weak D call of TRBD2. The sequencing input was PBMCs. This receptor was taken from a donor aged 10-29 years with latent tuberculosis or without tuberculosis infection. Some clones in this sample may be carry-over from other donors' samples. The sequenced DNA is TGTGCCAGCAGCCTAGTGTGGGGGGGCGGGCACGAGCAGTACTTC. Its amino acids are CASSLVWGGGHEQYF. Beyond the CDR3, the reference TRBV7-2 and TRBJ2-7 genes provide the residues; the full variable domain reads: GAGVSQSPSNKVTEKGKDVELRCDPISGHTALYWYRQSLGQGLEFLIYFQGNSAPDKSGLPSDRFSAERTGGSVSTLTIQRTQQEDSAVYLCASSLVWGGGHEQYFGPGTRLTVT.